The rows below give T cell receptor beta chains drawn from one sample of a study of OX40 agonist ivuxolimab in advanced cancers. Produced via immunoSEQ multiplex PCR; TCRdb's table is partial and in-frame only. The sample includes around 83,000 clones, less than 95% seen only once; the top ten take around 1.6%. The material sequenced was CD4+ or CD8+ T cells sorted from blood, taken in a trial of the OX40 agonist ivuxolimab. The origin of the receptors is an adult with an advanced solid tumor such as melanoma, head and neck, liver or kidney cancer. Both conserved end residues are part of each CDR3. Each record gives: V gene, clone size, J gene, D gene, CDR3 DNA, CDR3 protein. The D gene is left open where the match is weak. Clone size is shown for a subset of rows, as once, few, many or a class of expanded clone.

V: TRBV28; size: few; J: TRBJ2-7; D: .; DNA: TGTGCCAGCAGTTCCGGACAATACCCACCCGAGCAGTACTTC; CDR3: CASSSGQYPPEQYF
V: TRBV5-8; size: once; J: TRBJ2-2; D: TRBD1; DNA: TGTGCCAGCAGCAAAACGGGACAGGGTCGTACCGGGGAGCTGTTTTTT; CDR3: CASSKTGQGRTGELFF
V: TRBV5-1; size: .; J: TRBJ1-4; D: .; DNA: TGCGCCAGCAGCTTTCGGGGGGAATCGAATGAAAAACTGTTTTTT; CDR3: CASSFRGESNEKLFF
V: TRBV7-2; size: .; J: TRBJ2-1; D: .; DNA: TGTGCCAGCAGCCAGGGTATAGCCTTCAATGAGCAGTTCTTC; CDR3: CASSQGIAFNEQFF
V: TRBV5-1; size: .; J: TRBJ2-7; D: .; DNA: TGCGCCAGCAGCTTGGCCCCAGACGGAGAGCAGTACTTC; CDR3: CASSLAPDGEQYF
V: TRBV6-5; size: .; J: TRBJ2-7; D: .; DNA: TGTGCCAGCAGCTACGGGATAGGGGTAGGGGGCGAGCAGTACTTC; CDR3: CASSYGIGVGGEQYF
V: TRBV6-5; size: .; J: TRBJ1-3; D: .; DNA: TGTGCCAGCAGTTACTCGGGAAGCGTCGGGGGAAACACCATATATTTT; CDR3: CASSYSGSVGGNTIYF
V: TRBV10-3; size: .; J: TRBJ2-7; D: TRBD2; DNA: TGTGCCATCAGCTCGGGACTAGCGGTCCCCTACGAGCAGTACTTC; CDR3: CAISSGLAVPYEQYF
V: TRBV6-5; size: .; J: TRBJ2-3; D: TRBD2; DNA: TGTGCCAGCAGTTATACTAGCGGGAGGAGGAATACGCAGTATTTT; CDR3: CASSYTSGRRNTQYF
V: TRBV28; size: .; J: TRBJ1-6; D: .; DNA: TGTGCCAGCAGTAACCCCGTCGGGTTGGGGTCACCCCTCCACTTT; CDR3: CASSNPVGLGSPLHF
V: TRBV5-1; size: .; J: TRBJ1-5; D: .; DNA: TGCGCCAGCAGCTTGGGGCAGGGAGGCAATCAGCCCCAGCATTTT; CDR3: CASSLGQGGNQPQHF
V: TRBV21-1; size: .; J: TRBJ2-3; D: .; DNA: TGTGCCAGCAGCAAAGACGGGGCGGGACGCACAGATACGCAGTATTTT; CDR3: CASSKDGAGRTDTQYF
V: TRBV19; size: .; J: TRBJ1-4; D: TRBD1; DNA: TGTGCCAGTAGTCCTCGGGACAGACGAGAAAAACTGTTTTTT; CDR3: CASSPRDRREKLFF
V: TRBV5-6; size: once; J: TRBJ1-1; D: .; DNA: TGTGCCAGCAGCTTTTTGAGGGTGGGAAAAAACACTGAAGCTTTCTTT; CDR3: CASSFLRVGKNTEAFF
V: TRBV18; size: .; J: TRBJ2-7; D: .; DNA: TGTGCCAGCTCACCTGCCTGGGGAAACGAGCAGTACTTC; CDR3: CASSPAWGNEQYF
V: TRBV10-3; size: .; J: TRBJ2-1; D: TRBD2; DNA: TGTGCCATCAGTGAGTCGGCTAGCGGGAACAATGAGCAGTTCTTC; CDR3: CAISESASGNNEQFF
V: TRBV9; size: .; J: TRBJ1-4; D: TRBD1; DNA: TGTGCCAGCAGCGGCGATGGACAGGGAGGGGAAAAACTGTTTTTT; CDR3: CASSGDGQGGEKLFF
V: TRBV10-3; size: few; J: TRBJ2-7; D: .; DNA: TGTGCCATCAGTGAAGGGGGGAGGGAGCAGTACTTC; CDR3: CAISEGGREQYF
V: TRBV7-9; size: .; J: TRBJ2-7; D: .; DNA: TGTGCCAGCAGCTTAGGGACAAGACCACCCTACGAGCAGTACTTC; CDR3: CASSLGTRPPYEQYF
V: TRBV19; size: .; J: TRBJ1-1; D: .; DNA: TGTGCCAGTAGGACTACAGGCCAGGGCGGCACTGAAGCTTTCTTT; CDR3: CASRTTGQGGTEAFF
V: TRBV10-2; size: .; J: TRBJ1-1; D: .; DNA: TGCGCCAGCACCCTACAAAGTACTGGGACTGAAGCTTTCTTT; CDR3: CASTLQSTGTEAFF
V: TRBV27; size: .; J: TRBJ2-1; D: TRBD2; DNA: TGTGCCAGCAGTTTCGGACTAGCGGGAGGCGGTGAGCAGTTCTTC; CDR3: CASSFGLAGGGEQFF
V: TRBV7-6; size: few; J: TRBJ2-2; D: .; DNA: TGTGCCAGCAGCTTAGGATTCACCGGGGAGCTGTTTTTT; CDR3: CASSLGFTGELFF
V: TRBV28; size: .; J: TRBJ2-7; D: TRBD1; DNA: TGTGCCAGCAGAGCCCGGGACAGGGGAAAAAACGAGCAGTACTTC; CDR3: CASRARDRGKNEQYF
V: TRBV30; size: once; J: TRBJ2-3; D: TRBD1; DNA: TGTGCCTGGAGTTACGAGGACAGGAGCACAGATACGCAGTATTTT; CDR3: CAWSYEDRSTDTQYF
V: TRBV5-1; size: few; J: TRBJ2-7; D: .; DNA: TGCGCCAGCAGCTTTTCTCGTGGCGAGCAGTACTTC; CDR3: CASSFSRGEQYF
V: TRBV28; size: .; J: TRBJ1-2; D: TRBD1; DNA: TGTGCCACAGGGACAGCTCCTAACTATGGCTACACCTTC; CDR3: CATGTAPNYGYTF